The entry below gives a single TCR beta chain sequence along with its context. This record comes from a study of shared clonotypes between healthy human individuals. TCRdb's table, derived via immunoSEQ multiplex PCR, lists solely in-frame clones and lacks some. The data show some 800,000 clones, about 92% seen once. CD8 cells classed as naive were CD45RO-negative and positively selected for CCR7, excluding terminally differentiated effector memory CD45RA+ cells. CDR3 length: 17 residues. The trim removed 6 bases at V and 2 bases at J, leaving 14 bases unmatched. CDR1 and CDR2 (germline): SGHRS, YFSETQ.

The sequencing input was naive CD8+ T cells sorted from blood. This TCR was recovered from a man younger than 45 in good health. The J gene is TRBJ2-7, the V gene TRBV5-1, with 10 nucleotides matching TRBD2. The CDR3 DNA sequence: TGCGCCAGCAAGCTGACTAGCGGGCCCGCGGGGCCCTACGAGCAGTACTTC. This translates into CASKLTSGPAGPYEQYF.